Each of the 9 T cell receptor beta chains below was sequenced from the same sample in a study of shared clonotypes between healthy human individuals (dated by TCRdb to the early 2020s). The library was built by means of the immunoSEQ multiplex PCR assay. The table comes from immuneACCESS by way of TCRdb, which keeps in-frame sequences with V and J called. Part of the clones is missing from these tables; in studies checked, under half for an unresolved V gene and the rest for unknown reasons. The sample table shows about 690,000 clones, and 90% are seen once. The top ten clonotypes cover around a third of the sample. Sequencing was carried out using memory CD8+ T cells from PBMCs. The cell subset or site label for this specimen denotes: CD45RO+ cells pooled with CCR7-negative TemRA cells. All receptors derive from a man aged 18 to 29 in good health. Some clones in this sample may be carry-over from other donors' samples.

As concerns this clone: Other DNA sequences in the same sample also yield this CDR3. The chain recombines TRBV6-5 with TRBJ2-2; maybe TRBD2 (6 bases). V shed 0 bases and J shed 8 bases, with 13 bases lying between them. CDR3 length: 15 amino acids. Germline V gene sequence: CDR1 MNHEY, CDR2 SVGAGI. CDR3: CASSYSTGGTGELFF. The DNA for the CDR3 is TGTGCCAGCAGTTACTCGACCGGGGGAACAGGGGAGCTGTTTTTT.

This clone was seen only once. The rearrangement joins TRBV13 to TRBJ2-7; a possible D gene is TRBD2 (6 bases). Trimming cost V 5 bases and J 3 bases, with 17 bases left between them. The CDR3 is made up of 15 amino acids. Germline lookup yields CDR1 PRHDT and CDR2 FYEKMQ (reference sequence). The CDR3 nucleotides are TGTGCCAGCAGCAACGCGGGACGGGAACTCTACGAGCAGTACTTC. It encodes CASSNAGRELYEQYF.

The genes are TRBV20-1 and TRBJ2-7, with D hard to call. This CDR3 spans 11 amino acids. Germline V gene sequence: CDR1 DFQATT, CDR2 SNEGSKA (reference sequence). Trimming stripped 0 bases from V and 5 bases from J, with 5 bases between. The CDR3 bases are TGCAGTGCTAGAGATTTCCACGAGCAGTACTTC. The encoded protein is CSARDFHEQYF.

This rearrangement joins TRBV7-9 to TRBJ2-1, with 7 bases matching TRBD1. Germline values: CDR1 SEHNR, CDR2 FQNEAQ (reference sequence). CDR3 length: 15 residues. The trim removed 7 bases at V and 5 bases at J, leaving 11 bases unmatched. CDR3: CASTLAGQADNEQFF. The CDR3 DNA reads as TGTGCCAGCACCCTAGCCGGACAGGCAGACAATGAGCAGTTCTTC.

The gene calls are TRBV7-8 and TRBJ1-2; possible D gene TRBD1, 6 bases. Germline V gene data show CDR1 as SGHVS and CDR2 as FQNEAQ. The CDR3 covers 14 residues. Trimming pared 5 bases from V and 4 bases from J, leaving 14 bases between. DNA of the CDR3: TGTGCCAGCAGCACAAACCAGGGGATCTATGGCTACACCTTC. It is translated as CASSTNQGIYGYTF.

The chain links TRBV6-5 to TRBJ1-2, with D maybe TRBD1 (5 bases). V lost 2 bases, J lost 3 bases, and 16 bases lay in between. The CDR3 has 16 amino acids. CDR1 MNHEY and CDR2 SVGAGI come from the germline V gene. The DNA for the CDR3 is TGTGCCAGCAGTTACGCTGACAGTCACGAGTACTATGGCTACACCTTC. It encodes CASSYADSHEYYGYTF.

The rearrangement uses TRBV7-9 and TRBJ2-5, with a tentative D call TRBD2 (5 bases). Germline V CDR1 and CDR2: SEHNR, FQNEAQ (reference sequence). The length of the CDR3 is 13 residues. V was trimmed by 5 bases and J by 4 bases, leaving 11 bases between them. This CDR3 reads CASSPSQTETQYF. The CDR3, as DNA: TGTGCCAGCAGCCCTAGCCAAACAGAGACCCAGTACTTC.

The chain recombines TRBV9 with TRBJ2-7; 10 bases agree with TRBD1. Germline lookup yields CDR1 SGDLS and CDR2 YYNGEE. The CDR3 sequence is 14 residues long. V dropped 3 bases and J dropped 3; count of bases not matched to a gene: 3. The CDR3 region has the DNA TGTGCCAGCAGCGGCGGGGACAGGGGCTACGAGCAGTACTTC. Protein sequence: CASSGGDRGYEQYF. Full variable domain (missing parts from reference TRBV9 and TRBJ2-7): DSGVTQTPKHLITATGQRVTLRCSPRSGDLSVYWYQQSLDQGLQFLIQYYNGEERAKGNILERFSAQQFPDLHSELNLSSLELGDSALYFCASSGGDRGYEQYFGPGTRLTVT.

The chain has TRBV5-1 and TRBJ1-2; TRBD1 agrees at 7 bases. V shed 4 bases and J 2 bases; nucleotides not matched to a gene: 8. The germline CDR1 and CDR2 sequences are SGHRS and YFSETQ. The CDR3 spans 15 residues. The CDR3 DNA reads TGCGCCAGCAGCCAGGGACAGAGTGCGAACTATGGCTACACCTTC. Protein product: CASSQGQSANYGYTF.